These 9 T cell receptor beta chains originate from one sample sequenced in a study of T cell repertoires and HLA-DP antigens. These TCRs' antigens remain unknown. Clones were sequenced by immunoSEQ multiplex PCR, and TCRdb holds only the in-frame ones, with some missing. The profile shows about 89,000 clones, around 86% of them singletons. Sequenced material: CD4+ T cells from PBMCs. The origin of the receptors is a man in his forties or fifties in good health and CMV-seronegative.

The genes are TRBV28 and TRBJ2-5, with 8 bases aligning to TRBD1. The CDR3 covers 13 residues. The V segment lost 7 bases and the J segment 13 bases; nucleotides outside the gene matches: 14. Germline V gene sequence: CDR1 MDHEN, CDR2 SYDVKM. CDR3 in DNA: TGTGCCAGCAATAGGGCAGGGGGCAATAGTAGGTACTTC. Translated, it gives CASNRAGGNSRYF.

The chain joins TRBV29-1 to TRBJ2-5; TRBD1 aligns across 8 bases. The V gene's germline CDR1 is SQVTM and CDR2 ANQGSEA. The length of the CDR3 is 13 residues. The trim removed 7 bases at V and 7 bases at J, leaving 11 bases unmatched. The CDR3 DNA reads TGCAGCGCTACCGGGACAGGTATCACGACCCAGTACTTC. Its translation is CSATGTGITTQYF.

CDR3 nucleotide sequence: TGTGCCAGCAGGCGGACTAGCGGGGGTAAAGATACGCAGTATTTT. Protein: CASRRTSGGKDTQYF. This chain links TRBV6-5 with TRBJ2-3; TRBD2 matches at 13 bases. The CDR3 length is 15 residues. Germline assignment: CDR1 MNHEY and CDR2 SVGAGI. V trimming: 6 bases; J trimming: 5 bases; junction bases outside the gene matches: 5.

The J gene is TRBJ2-5, the V gene TRBV27, with D possibly TRBD1 on 5 matching bases. This CDR3 has 13 residues. The germline V and J ends were trimmed by 3 bases and 5 bases, with 10 bases remaining between them. The germline V gene has CDR1 MNHEY and CDR2 SMNVEV (reference sequence). The CDR3 spells CASSFQGRETQYF. The CDR3 nucleotides read TGTGCCAGCAGTTTTCAGGGAAGGGAGACCCAGTACTTC.

The chain couples TRBV7-2 to TRBJ1-5, with a tentative D call TRBD1 (6 bases). The CDR3 loop spans 15 amino acids. Germline V gene data show CDR1 as SGHTA and CDR2 as FQGNSA. Trimming took 4 bases from V and 2 from J, leaving 12 bases between them. This CDR3 is CASSSYEGGNQPQHF. In DNA form, the CDR3 reads TGTGCCAGCAGCTCCTACGAGGGGGGCAATCAGCCCCAGCATTTT.

With respect to this clone: An end of the junction differs from the germline gene, which may be a read error. This chain connects TRBV20-1 to TRBJ1-1, with TRBD1 as a possible D gene (5 bases). Germline V CDR1 and CDR2: DFQATT, SNEGSKA (reference sequence). The CDR3 totals 10 residues. The DNA of the CDR3 is TGCAGTGCCAGAGGGAGGGGAGCTTTCTTT. Translation gives CSARGRGAFF.

V gene TRBV11-2 combines with J gene TRBJ2-3; D possibly matches TRBD1 or TRBD2 (5 bases each). The length of the CDR3 is 16 residues. The germline CDR1 and CDR2 sequences are SGHAT and FQNNGV. The ends were cut back, 7 bases at V and 0 bases at J, with 17 bases in the middle. For the CDR3, the DNA is TGTGCCAGCACCCCCGGGACGGGATTAAGCACAGATACGCAGTATTTT. Its protein product is CASTPGTGLSTDTQYF.

The chain joins TRBV4-1 to TRBJ1-3, with D uncertain. The germline V gene has CDR1 MGHRA and CDR2 YSYEKL. Trimming pared 0 bases from V and 4 bases from J, leaving 19 bases between. This CDR3 contains 18 residues. CDR3: CASSQDSFESLLGNTIYF. The CDR3 region has the DNA TGCGCCAGCAGCCAAGATAGTTTTGAGAGTTTGTTGGGAAACACCATATATTTT.

This clone was observed a handful of times. This chain links TRBV4-3 with TRBJ1-4; D is perhaps TRBD1 (5 bases). The germline V and J ends were trimmed by 1 base and 0 bases, with 12 bases remaining between them. Germline V lookup: CDR1 LGHNA, CDR2 YSLEER. There are 17 residues in the CDR3. CDR3 sequence reads: CASSQAGAGATNEKLFF. The CDR3, as DNA: TGCGCCAGCAGCCAAGCCGGGGCAGGAGCAACTAATGAAAAACTGTTTTTT.